The entry that follows covers one T cell receptor beta chain sequence. Its antigen is unknown. Nothing much larger sits one base from this clone, and base qualities are not available. This entry belongs to a study of cutaneous CD30+ T cell lymphoproliferative disorder and hepatitis E listed by TCRdb under 2018. Receptor amplification or capture employed the immunoSEQ multiplex PCR assay. Sourced from immuneACCESS, this table was stored by TCRdb with only in-frame sequences that have V and J called. A share of the clones is absent; for the studies checked, an unresolved V gene accounts for under half, and the remainder has no known explanation. In all, the sample holds about 1,100 clones, and roughly 86% of those were seen once. The top ten hold less than 80% of the sample. Unmatched junction bases come to 4, with V trimmed by 2 bases and J by 4 bases. CDR1 and CDR2 are read off the germline V gene as SGHTA and FQGNSA. The cysteine opens and the phenylalanine closes a CDR3 of 15 amino acids. CDR3 DNA only is kept here, 45 bases in frame from base 1.

This TCR derives from a human donor with a cutaneous T cell lymphoproliferative disorder associated with hepatitis E virus. The V and J segments used are TRBV7-2 and TRBJ2-7; TRBD2 matches 11 bases in the middle. The sequencing sample was made of skin tissue. The CDR3 in this case is CASSLTLAGGYEQYF. Here is the DNA: TGTGCCAGCAGCTTAACGCTAGCGGGGGGTTACGAGCAGTACTTC.